The TCR beta chain described here comes from a study of OX40 agonist ivuxolimab in advanced cancers. Whole-study findings and limits: There was clonal expansion of CD4+ and CD8+ blood T cells by week 6 at 0.1 to 3.0 mg/kg. Nonresponders included some who also had low normalized T-cell clonal expansion. Patients with a partial response at 0.1-3.0 mg/kg had among the lowest clonal expansion.

As for this clone: The target antigen is unknown.

The CDR3 has 15 residues. Trimming at V came to 2 bases and at J to 4 bases, leaving 7 bases not matched to a gene. The V gene's germline CDR1 is MGHRA and CDR2 YSYEKL. Sequencing was performed with immunoSEQ multiplex PCR; in TCRdb, only in-frame clones are kept and a portion is missing. The sample contains tens of thousands of clones, approximately 90% of which appear only once. The sequencing used CD4+ or CD8+ T cells sorted from blood, collected in a trial of the OX40 agonist ivuxolimab. The clonotype was recovered from an adult with an advanced solid tumor such as melanoma, head and neck, liver or kidney cancer. This chain joins TRBV4-1 and TRBJ1-1; 7 nucleotides agree with TRBD1. CDR3 sequence (DNA): TGCGCCAGCAGCCAATTCGACAGGGCGGGCACTGAAGCTTTCTTT. Protein: CASSQFDRAGTEAFF.